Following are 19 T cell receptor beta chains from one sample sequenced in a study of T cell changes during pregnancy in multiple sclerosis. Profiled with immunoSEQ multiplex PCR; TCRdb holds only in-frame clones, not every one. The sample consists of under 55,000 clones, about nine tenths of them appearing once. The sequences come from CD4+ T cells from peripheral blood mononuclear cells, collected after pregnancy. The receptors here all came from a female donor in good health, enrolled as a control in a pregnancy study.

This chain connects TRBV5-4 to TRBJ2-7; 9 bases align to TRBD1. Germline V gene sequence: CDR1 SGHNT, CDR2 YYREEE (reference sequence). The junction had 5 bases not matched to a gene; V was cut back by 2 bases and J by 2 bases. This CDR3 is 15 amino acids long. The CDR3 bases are TGTGCCAGCAGCTTTTGGGACAGGGTTACCTACGAGCAGTACTTC. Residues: CASSFWDRVTYEQYF.

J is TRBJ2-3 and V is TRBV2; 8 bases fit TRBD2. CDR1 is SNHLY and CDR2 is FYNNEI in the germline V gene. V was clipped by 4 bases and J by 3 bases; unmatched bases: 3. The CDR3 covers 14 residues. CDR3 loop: CASSGLAHTDTQYF. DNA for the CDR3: TGTGCCAGCAGTGGACTAGCGCATACAGATACGCAGTATTTT.

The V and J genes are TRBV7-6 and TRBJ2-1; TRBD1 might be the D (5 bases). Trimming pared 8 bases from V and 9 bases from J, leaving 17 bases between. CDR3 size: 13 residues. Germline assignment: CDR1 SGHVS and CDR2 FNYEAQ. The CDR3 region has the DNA TGTGCCAGCTGTGTCCAGGGTTTTTGTGAGCAGTTCTTC. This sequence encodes CASCVQGFCEQFF.

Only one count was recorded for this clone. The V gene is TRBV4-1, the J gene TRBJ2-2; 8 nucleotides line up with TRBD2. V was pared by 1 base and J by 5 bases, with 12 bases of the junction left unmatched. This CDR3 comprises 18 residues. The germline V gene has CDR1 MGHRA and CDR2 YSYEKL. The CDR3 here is CASSQGRGSGVWTGELFF. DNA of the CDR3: TGCGCCAGCAGCCAAGGAAGGGGTAGCGGGGTGTGGACCGGGGAGCTGTTTTTT.

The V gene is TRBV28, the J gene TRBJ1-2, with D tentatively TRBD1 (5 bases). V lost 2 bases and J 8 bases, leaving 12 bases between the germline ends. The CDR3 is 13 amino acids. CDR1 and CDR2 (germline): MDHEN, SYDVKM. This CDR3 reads CASSLVTRVGYTF. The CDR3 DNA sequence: TGTGCCAGCAGTTTAGTGACCAGGGTCGGCTACACCTTC.

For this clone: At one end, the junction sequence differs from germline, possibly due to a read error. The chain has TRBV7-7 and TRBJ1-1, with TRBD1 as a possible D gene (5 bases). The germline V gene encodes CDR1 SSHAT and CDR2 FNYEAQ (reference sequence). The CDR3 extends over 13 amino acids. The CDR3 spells CASSLSQGTEAFF. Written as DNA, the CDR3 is TGTGCTAGCAGCTTGTCTCAGGGCACTGAAGCTTTCTTT. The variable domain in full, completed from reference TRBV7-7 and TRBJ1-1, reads GAGVSQSPRYKVTKRGQDVTLRCDPISSHATLYWYQQALGQGPEFLTYFNYEAQPDKSGLPSDRFSAERPEGSISTLTIQRTEQRDSAMYRCASSLSQGTEAFFGQGTRLTVV.

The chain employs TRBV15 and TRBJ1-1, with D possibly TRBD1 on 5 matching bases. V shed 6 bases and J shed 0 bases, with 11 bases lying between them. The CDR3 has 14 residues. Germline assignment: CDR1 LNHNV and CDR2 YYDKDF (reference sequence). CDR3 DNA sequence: TGTGCCACCAGGATGCGACAGATGAACACTGAAGCTTTCTTT. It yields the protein CATRMRQMNTEAFF.

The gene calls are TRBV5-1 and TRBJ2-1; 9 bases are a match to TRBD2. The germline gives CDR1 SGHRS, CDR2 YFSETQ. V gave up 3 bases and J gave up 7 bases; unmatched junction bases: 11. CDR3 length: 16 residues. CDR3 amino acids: CASSSRGTSQGNEQFF. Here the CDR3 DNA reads TGCGCCAGCAGCTCGAGAGGGACTAGCCAAGGGAATGAGCAGTTCTTC.

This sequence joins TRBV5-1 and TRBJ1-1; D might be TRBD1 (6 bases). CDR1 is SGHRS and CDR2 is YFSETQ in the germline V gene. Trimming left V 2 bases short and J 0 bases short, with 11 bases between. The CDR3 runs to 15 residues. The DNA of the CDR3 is TGCGCCAGCAGCTTCGGAGGACAGATGAACACTGAAGCTTTCTTT. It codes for CASSFGGQMNTEAFF.

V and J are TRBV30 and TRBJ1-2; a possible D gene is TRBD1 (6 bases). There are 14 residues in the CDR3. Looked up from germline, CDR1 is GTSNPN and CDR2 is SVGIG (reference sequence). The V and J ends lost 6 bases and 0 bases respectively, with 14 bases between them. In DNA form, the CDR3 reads TGTGCCTGTGGGAGGGGGACACCTAACTATGGCTACACCTTC. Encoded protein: CACGRGTPNYGYTF.

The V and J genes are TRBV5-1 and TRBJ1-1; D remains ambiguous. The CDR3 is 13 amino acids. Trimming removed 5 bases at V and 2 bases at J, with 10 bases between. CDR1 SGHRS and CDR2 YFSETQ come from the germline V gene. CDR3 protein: CASSLRSNTEAFF. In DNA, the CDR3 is TGCGCCAGCAGTCTGAGGTCAAACACTGAAGCTTTCTTT.

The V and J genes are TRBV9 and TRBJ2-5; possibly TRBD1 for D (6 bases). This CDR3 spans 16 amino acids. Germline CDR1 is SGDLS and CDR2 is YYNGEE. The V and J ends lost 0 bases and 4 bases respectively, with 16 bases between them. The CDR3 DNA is TGTGCCAGCAGCGTAGGGGTAGGGGGAATGATAGAGACCCAGTACTTC. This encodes CASSVGVGGMIETQYF.

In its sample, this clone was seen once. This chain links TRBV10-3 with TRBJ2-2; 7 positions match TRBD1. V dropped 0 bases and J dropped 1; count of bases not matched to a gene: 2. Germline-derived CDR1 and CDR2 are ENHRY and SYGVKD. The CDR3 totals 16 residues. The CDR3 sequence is CAISESGTENTGELFF. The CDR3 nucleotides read TGTGCCATCAGTGAGTCAGGGACAGAGAACACCGGGGAGCTGTTTTTT.

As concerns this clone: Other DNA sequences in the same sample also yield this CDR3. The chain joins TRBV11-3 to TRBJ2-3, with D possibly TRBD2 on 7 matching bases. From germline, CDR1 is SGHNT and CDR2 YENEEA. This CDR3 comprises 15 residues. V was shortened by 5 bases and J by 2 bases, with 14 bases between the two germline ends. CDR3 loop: CASSPGGGPTDTQYF. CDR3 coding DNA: TGTGCCAGCAGCCCGGGGGGCGGTCCCACAGATACGCAGTATTTT.

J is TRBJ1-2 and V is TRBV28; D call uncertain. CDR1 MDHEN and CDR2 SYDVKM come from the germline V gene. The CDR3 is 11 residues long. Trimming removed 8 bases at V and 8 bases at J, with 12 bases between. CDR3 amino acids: CASRKGGGYTF. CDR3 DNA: TGTGCCAGCCGTAAGGGAGGCGGCTACACCTTC.

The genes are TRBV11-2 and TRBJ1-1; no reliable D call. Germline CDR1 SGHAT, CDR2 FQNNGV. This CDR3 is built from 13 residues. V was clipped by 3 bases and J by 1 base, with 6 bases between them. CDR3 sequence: CASSFTGNTEAFF. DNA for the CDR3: TGTGCCAGCAGCTTTACGGGGAACACTGAAGCTTTCTTT. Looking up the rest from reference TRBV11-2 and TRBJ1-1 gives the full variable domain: EAGVAQSPRYKIIEKRQSVAFWCNPISGHATLYWYQQILGQGPKLLIQFQNNGVVDDSQLPKDRFSAERLKGVDSTLKIQPAKLEDSAVYLCASSFTGNTEAFFGQGTRLTVV.

DNA for the CDR3: TGTGCCAGTCGCCCAACAGGGGGCGGGACCCAGTACTTC. Amino acids: CASRPTGGGTQYF. The chain employs TRBV19 and TRBJ2-5; 9 bases line up with TRBD1. The CDR3 extends over 13 amino acids. V shed 8 bases and J 7 bases; nucleotides not matched to a gene: 8. Germline CDR1 and CDR2: LNHDA and SQIVND (reference sequence).

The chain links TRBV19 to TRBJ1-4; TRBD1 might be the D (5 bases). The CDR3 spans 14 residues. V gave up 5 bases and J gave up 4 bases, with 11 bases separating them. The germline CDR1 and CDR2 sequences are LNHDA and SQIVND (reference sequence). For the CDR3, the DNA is TGTGCCAGTAGTCCAGGGTTTAGTAATGAAAAACTGTTTTTT. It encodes CASSPGFSNEKLFF.

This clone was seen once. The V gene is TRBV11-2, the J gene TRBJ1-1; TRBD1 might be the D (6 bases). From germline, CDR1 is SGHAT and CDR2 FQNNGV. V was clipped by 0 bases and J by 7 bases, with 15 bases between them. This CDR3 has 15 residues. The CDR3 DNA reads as TGTGCCAGCAGCTTAGAAGGGGGAAGCTGGCTTGAAGCTTTCTTT. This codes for CASSLEGGSWLEAFF.